This TCR beta chain was captured in a study of T cell repertoires in ileal Crohn's disease. Study-wide context: Every patient was operated on for stricturing (roughly 61%) or penetrating (approximately 40%) complications.

This CDR3 is built from 15 residues. Trimming cost V 4 bases and J 6 bases, with 19 bases left between them. Germline CDR1 reads SGHRS; CDR2 reads YFSETQ. This table comes from immunoSEQ multiplex PCR, and its TCRdb copy is limited to in-frame clones, with some not included. The sample has approximately 7,000 clones, roughly 70% seen once; the top ten hold 15% to 20%. The TCR comes from an adult with Crohn's disease. Sequencing input: ileal tissue. The V and J genes are TRBV5-1 and TRBJ1-2; D perhaps matches TRBD1 (6 bases). Written as DNA, the CDR3 is TGCGCCAGCAGCCCCGAGTCTGGACAGTACGATGGCTACACCTTC. It translates to CASSPESGQYDGYTF.